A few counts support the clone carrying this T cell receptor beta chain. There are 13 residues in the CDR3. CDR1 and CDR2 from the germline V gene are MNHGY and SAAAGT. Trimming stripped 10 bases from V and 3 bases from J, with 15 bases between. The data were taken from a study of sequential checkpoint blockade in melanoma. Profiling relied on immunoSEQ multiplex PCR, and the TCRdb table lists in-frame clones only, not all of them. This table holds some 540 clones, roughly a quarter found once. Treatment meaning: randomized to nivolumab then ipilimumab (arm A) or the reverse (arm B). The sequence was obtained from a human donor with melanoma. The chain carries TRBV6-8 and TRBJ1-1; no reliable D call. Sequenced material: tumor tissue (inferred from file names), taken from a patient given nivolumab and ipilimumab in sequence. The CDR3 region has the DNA TGTGCCACCTGGGCCGGGGTCTACACTGAAGCTTTCTTT. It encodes CATWAGVYTEAFF.